The TCR beta chain under discussion was sequenced for a study of T cell responses to AZD1222 COVID-19 vaccine. Notes on the study in general: A reported finding is that nearly half of spike-specific TCRs target unmutated variant regions. At 160-218 and 743-854, vaccine-associated CD4 TCRs were dominant, and they spanned spike. Repertoires were obtained only post-peak T cell response.

Germline V gives CDR1 SGHTA, CDR2 FQGNSA. Trimming took 5 bases from V and 4 from J; bases not matched to a gene: 5. The CDR3 consists of 14 residues. The protocol was immunoSEQ multiplex PCR, while the TCRdb copy is restricted to in-frame clones and leaves out a portion. In the table there are more than 150,000 clones, around 89% of which are singletons. Comment on this clone: Its antigen is unknown.

This clonotype was obtained from an adult who received the AZD1222 COVID-19 vaccine. The sequenced sample was peripheral blood, obtained 28 days after the second AZD1222 dose. The chain joins TRBV7-2 to TRBJ1-5, with 7 positions matching TRBD1. CDR3 coding DNA: TGTGCCAGCAGCCCCCGACAGGGAAATCAGCCCCAGCATTTT. Translated, it gives CASSPRQGNQPQHF.